Listed here are 10 T cell receptor beta chains from one sample, sequenced in a study of cytomegalovirus exposure and HLA in healthy donors listed by TCRdb under 2017. Receptors were amplified or captured by the immunoSEQ multiplex PCR assay. The multiplex PCR relied on a mix of 60 forward primers for TCR Vbeta segments and 13 reverse primers for TCR Jbeta segments. The clones in this table, taken by TCRdb from immuneACCESS, are in-frame only. Not every clone is retained; where verified, under half of the shortfall comes from an unresolved V gene, and the cause of the rest is unknown. Counted in this sample were more than 85,000 clones; 86% of them appeared once. The top ten constitute 1.5% to 2% of the sample. The sample was PBMCs. The receptors were gathered from a man aged 35-49 years in good health and CMV-seronegative.

The chain has TRBV5-1 and TRBJ1-1; TRBD1 agrees at 7 bases. J was trimmed by 3 bases and V by 2 bases; bases with no gene match: 1. This CDR3 is built from 13 residues. Germline values: CDR1 SGHRS, CDR2 YFSETQ. The CDR3: CASSLTGDTEAFF. CDR3 in DNA: TGCGCCAGCAGCTTAACAGGGGACACTGAAGCTTTCTTT.

Regarding this clone: Additional DNA sequences in this sample encode the identical CDR3. The rearrangement links TRBV28 to TRBJ1-2, with D perhaps TRBD1 (6 bases). The V and J ends lost 2 bases and 2 bases respectively, with 9 bases between them. The CDR3 is 14 residues long. Germline V gives CDR1 MDHEN, CDR2 SYDVKM. CDR3 residues: CASSLPTGNYGYTF. The CDR3 coding sequence is TGTGCCAGCAGTTTACCTACAGGGAACTATGGCTACACCTTC.

The chain carries TRBV28 and TRBJ2-3; TRBD1 aligns across 9 bases. This CDR3 contains 15 residues. V shed 3 bases and J 6 bases; nucleotides not matched to a gene: 7. The germline V gene encodes CDR1 MDHEN and CDR2 SYDVKM. DNA for the CDR3: TGTGCCAGCAGTTTGCCACAGGGGGCAGGCGATACGCAGTATTTT. Translated: CASSLPQGAGDTQYF.

Comments on this clone: The junction differs from germline at one of its ends, possibly a read error. The chain uses TRBV7-2 and TRBJ2-5; 9 nucleotides agree with TRBD1. Germline V gives CDR1 SGHTA, CDR2 FQGNSA. The CDR3 runs 15 residues. CDR3 protein: CASTLGTGPQETQYF. The CDR3 DNA reads as TGTGCCAGCACCTTAGGGACAGGGCCACAAGAGACCCAGTACTTC.

This sequence joins TRBV29-1 and TRBJ1-2, with D tentatively TRBD1 (6 bases). Germline V CDR1 and CDR2: SQVTM, ANQGSEA. The CDR3 is 12 amino acids. V lost 6 bases and J lost 5, with 13 bases in between. The CDR3 coding sequence is TGCAGCGTGTCGACAGGAAAATATGGCTACACCTTC. Amino acid sequence: CSVSTGKYGYTF.

The rearrangement uses TRBV7-9 and TRBJ2-7; 7 nucleotides line up with TRBD1. The V segment lost 5 bases and the J segment 1 base; nucleotides outside the gene matches: 14. The CDR3 runs to 17 residues. Germline V lookup: CDR1 SEHNR, CDR2 FQNEAQ (reference sequence). CDR3 sequence reads: CASSINNRGPNSYEQYF. The CDR3 region has the DNA TGTGCCAGCAGCATAAATAACAGGGGCCCCAATTCCTACGAGCAGTACTTC.

The V gene is TRBV6-5, the J gene TRBJ1-2; possibly TRBD1 for D (6 bases). V was cut by 6 bases and J by 2 bases, with 10 bases left in between. Germline V gene sequence: CDR1 MNHEY, CDR2 SVGAGI. This CDR3 has 13 amino acids. CDR3 sequence (DNA): TGTGCCAGCAGACAGGGAGGGAACTATGGCTACACCTTC. Residues: CASRQGGNYGYTF.

The V call is TRBV28, the J call TRBJ1-5, with 9 bases aligning to TRBD1. Germline loops: CDR1 MDHEN, CDR2 SYDVKM. The CDR3 consists of 17 residues. With 5 bases clipped from V and 2 bases from J, the junction kept 10 bases outside the gene matches. The CDR3 loop is CASSRWDRADGNQPQHF. The CDR3 DNA reads TGTGCCAGCAGTCGGTGGGACAGGGCGGACGGCAATCAGCCCCAGCATTTT.

The V call is TRBV28, the J call TRBJ2-1, with D possibly TRBD1 on 6 matching bases. Trimming took off 4 bases at V and 6 bases at J, with 13 bases between the two ends. Germline loops: CDR1 MDHEN, CDR2 SYDVKM. This CDR3 spans 14 amino acids. Written as DNA, the CDR3 is TGTGCCAGCAGTTCCCCGGGACACCCCAATGAGCAGTTCTTC. This encodes CASSSPGHPNEQFF.

This chain links TRBV5-6 with TRBJ1-5; 9 nucleotides agree with TRBD1. Germline lookup yields CDR1 SGHDT and CDR2 YYEEEE. The length of the CDR3 is 15 residues. V trimming: 4 bases; J trimming: 7 bases; junction bases outside the gene matches: 9. The CDR3, as DNA: TGTGCCAGCAGCCCCGGGACAGGGAAGCAACAGCCCCAGCATTTT. Translated: CASSPGTGKQQPQHF. Full variable domain (outside the CDR3, taken from reference TRBV5-6 and TRBJ1-5): DAGVTQSPTHLIKTRGQQVTLRCSPKSGHDTVSWYQQALGQGPQFIFQYYEEEERQRGNFPDRFSGHQFPNYSSELNVNALLLGDSALYLCASSPGTGKQQPQHFGDGTRLSIL.